The text below deals with one TCR beta chain. This CDR3 is built from 15 residues. Trimming took 0 bases from V and 5 from J; bases not matched to a gene: 4. CDR1 and CDR2 from the germline V gene are LGHDT and YNNKEL (reference sequence). The source of the sample is a study of blood T cell repertoires in COVID-19. TCRdb's copy holds only in-frame clones and misses some; the assay was immunoSEQ multiplex PCR. Of some 150,000 clones in the sample, around 83% were seen once. The J gene is TRBJ2-3, the V gene TRBV3-1 (or the pseudogene TRBV3-2); 8 bases are a match to TRBD2. The material sequenced was peripheral blood. This TCR was sampled from an elderly woman in a cohort sampled during active or convalescent COVID-19. The CDR3 here is CASSQDGLAGDTQYF. CDR3 DNA sequence: TGTGCCAGCAGCCAAGACGGACTAGCTGGAGATACGCAGTATTTT.